This T cell receptor beta chain was captured in a study of beta chain features in type 1 diabetes. Sorted populations all had greater than 95% purity. This clone was counted only a few times. Its antigen is not identified. CDR1 KGHSH and CDR2 LQKENI come from the germline V gene. V lost 5 bases to trimming and J lost 3 bases, with 14 bases between them. The length of the CDR3 is 15 residues. What was sequenced were expressed TCRB transcripts, since all of the isolated RNA had been reverse transcribed. Assay: immunoSEQ multiplex PCR; the TCRdb copy retains only in-frame clones and omits some. The sample carries more than 300,000 clones, roughly 9% recorded once. General study findings and limits: Among patients with Type 1 diabetes, TCRB CDR3s were moderately but significantly shorter in every one of the four CD4+ subsets. Reduced insertions and increased deletions marked VDJ junctions in type 1 diabetes patients.

The sequence was obtained from a man aged 25 to 45 with type 1 diabetes. The sample taken for sequencing was central memory CD4+ T cells from blood. The V and J genes are TRBV18 and TRBJ2-1, with D possibly TRBD1 on 5 matching bases. CDR3 region: CASSTGFNVYNEQFF. CDR3 nucleotides: TGTGCCAGCTCAACAGGTTTTAATGTCTACAATGAGCAGTTCTTC.